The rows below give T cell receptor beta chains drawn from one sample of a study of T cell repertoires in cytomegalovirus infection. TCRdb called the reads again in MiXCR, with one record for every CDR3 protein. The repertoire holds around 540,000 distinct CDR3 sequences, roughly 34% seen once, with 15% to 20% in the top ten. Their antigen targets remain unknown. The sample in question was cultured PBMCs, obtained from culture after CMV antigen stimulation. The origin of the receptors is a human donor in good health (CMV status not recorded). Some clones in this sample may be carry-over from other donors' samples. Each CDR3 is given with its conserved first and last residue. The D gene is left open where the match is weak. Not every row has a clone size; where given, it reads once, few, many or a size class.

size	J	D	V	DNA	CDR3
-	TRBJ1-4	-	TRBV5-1	TGCGCCAGCAGCTCAGGAGGGGAAAAACTGTTTTTT	CASSSGGEKLFF
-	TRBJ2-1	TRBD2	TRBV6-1	TGTGCCAGCACCAACGCAAAGGCGGGAGTAAGGCACAATGAGCAGTTCTTC	CASTNAKAGVRHNEQFF
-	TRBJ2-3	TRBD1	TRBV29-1	TGCAGCGTTCGGGGGACAGGGTTTACAGATACGCAGTATTTT	CSVRGTGFTDTQYF
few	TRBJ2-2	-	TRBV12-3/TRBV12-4	TGTGCCAGCAGTTTAACCCCTCCTATGGGACTGAACACCGGGGAGCTGTTTTTT	CASSLTPPMGLNTGELFF
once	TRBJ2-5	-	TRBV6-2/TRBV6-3	TGTGCCAGCAGCGGGACCGGGGGGACCCAGTACTTC	CASSGTGGTQYF
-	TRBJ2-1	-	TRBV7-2	TGTGCCAGCAGCTTTGGGGGAACATACGCCAATGAGCAGTTCTTC	CASSFGGTYANEQFF
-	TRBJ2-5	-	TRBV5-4	TGTGCCAGCAGCTTGAAGAAGGCTTTAATGGAGACCCAGTACTTC	CASSLKKALMETQYF
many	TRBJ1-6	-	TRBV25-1	TGTGCCAGCAGTGGTACAGGATATAATTCACCCCTCCACTTT	CASSGTGYNSPLHF
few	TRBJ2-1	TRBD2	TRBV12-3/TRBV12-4	TGTGCCAGCAGCTATGGGACTAGCGGGCTGGGGAATGAGCAGTTCTTC	CASSYGTSGLGNEQFF
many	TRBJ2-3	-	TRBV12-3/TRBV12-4	TGTGCCAGCGGGAGGCGGGACCGCACAGATACGCAGTATTTT	CASGRRDRTDTQYF
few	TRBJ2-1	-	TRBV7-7	TGTGCCAGCAGCTTAGACGGGGCGTTCGATGAGCAGTTCTTC	CASSLDGAFDEQFF
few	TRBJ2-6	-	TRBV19	TGTGCCAGTACCAAAGTCTCTGGGGCCAACGTCCTGACTTTC	CASTKVSGANVLTF
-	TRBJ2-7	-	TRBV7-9	TGTGCCAGCAGCTTAGAGAACTACGAGGAGTACTTC	CASSLENYEEYF
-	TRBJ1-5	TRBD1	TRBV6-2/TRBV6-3	TGTGCCAGCAGTGCACAGGGGGCGAATCAGCCCCAGCATTTT	CASSAQGANQPQHF
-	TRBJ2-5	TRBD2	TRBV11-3	TGTGCCAGCAGCTTAGGGCGACTAGCGGGAGTCCAAGAGACCCAGTACTTC	CASSLGRLAGVQETQYF
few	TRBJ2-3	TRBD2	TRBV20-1	TGCAGTGCCACTGATAGCGGGAGATTAGATACGCAGTATTTT	CSATDSGRLDTQYF
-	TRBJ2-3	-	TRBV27	TGTGCCAGCAGTTTATTGCGGACAGCTAGCACAGATACGCAGTATTTT	CASSLLRTASTDTQYF
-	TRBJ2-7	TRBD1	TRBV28	TGTGCCAGCGGGTTAACAGGGGACGACGAGCAGTACTTC	CASGLTGDDEQYF
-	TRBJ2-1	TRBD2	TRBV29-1	TGCAGCGTTGGTCAGCGGGAGGGAAATTACAATGAGCAGTTCTTC	CSVGQREGNYNEQFF
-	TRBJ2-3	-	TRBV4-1	TGCGCCAGCAGCCAGAGGTGGTCAGGAGATACGCAGTATTTT	CASSQRWSGDTQYF
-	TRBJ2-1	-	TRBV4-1	TGCGCCAGCAGCCAAGATAGGGTCCAGGGGGGGAGTGAGCAGTTCTTC	CASSQDRVQGGSEQFF
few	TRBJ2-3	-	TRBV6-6	TGTGCCAGCAGCCAAACAGGGTTTAGCACAGATACGCAGTATTTT	CASSQTGFSTDTQYF
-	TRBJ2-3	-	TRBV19	TGTGCCAGTAGTCGTCAGGAGGCAGATACGCAGTATTTT	CASSRQEADTQYF
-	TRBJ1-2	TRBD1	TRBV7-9	TGTGCCAGCAGCTTAGGGACAGGGGTTATCTATGGCTACACCTTC	CASSLGTGVIYGYTF
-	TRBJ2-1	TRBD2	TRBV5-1	TGCGCCAGCAGCTTGAGAAGCGGGAGGACCGATGAGCAGTTCTTC	CASSLRSGRTDEQFF
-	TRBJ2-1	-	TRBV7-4	TGTGCCAGCAGCTTATCCCCGTCACCTTCCCCGGGGTACAATGAGCAGTTCTTC	CASSLSPSPSPGYNEQFF
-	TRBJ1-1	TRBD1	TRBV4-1	TGCGCCAGCAGCCAAGGGTGGGGAACAGGGGGAACTGAAGCTTTCTTT	CASSQGWGTGGTEAFF
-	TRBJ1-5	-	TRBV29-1	TGCAGCGTTGTCCAGGGGATCAATCAGCCCCAGCATTTT	CSVVQGINQPQHF
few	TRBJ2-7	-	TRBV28	TGTGCCAGCAGTTTTGCGGGCTACGAGCAGTACTTC	CASSFAGYEQYF